This T cell receptor beta chain came from a study of T-cell reconstitution after alpha-beta-depleted transplantation in children. Per the germline V gene, CDR1 is SQVTM and CDR2 is ANQGSEA. V dropped 4 bases and J dropped 4; count of bases not matched to a gene: 3. This CDR3 has 12 amino acids. Unique molecular identifiers were used to barcode this TCRbeta library. TCRdb fed the PCR reads into MiXCR, producing one record per CDR3 protein. The sample lists around 360,000 distinct CDR3 sequences, about a tenth occurring once. Sample: PBMCs from the stem cell graft donor, taken from the stem cell graft. The origin of this receptor is a human donor who donated a stem cell graft to a child with acute lymphoblastic leukemia. The chain couples TRBV29-1 to TRBJ2-5; 7 bases fit TRBD2. The CDR3 DNA is TGCAGCGTTGCGGGAGGACGAGAGACCCAGTACTTC. This gives the protein CSVAGGRETQYF.